The rows below give T cell receptor beta chains drawn from one sample of a study of blood T cell repertoires in COVID-19. Assay used: immunoSEQ multiplex PCR; TCRdb lists only in-frame clones, some missing. The sample has 87,000 or so clones; approximately 79% are singletons. The sequenced sample consisted of peripheral blood. Source of these receptors: a woman older than 75 with active or convalescent COVID-19. Both conserved end residues are part of each CDR3. D genes are given only for firm matches. Rows may omit the clone size; those that give it use once, few, many or a size class.

D,J,length,size,V,DNA,CDR3
TRBD1,TRBJ2-3,17,.,TRBV10-3,TGTGCCATCAGTGATGGGGGTCGGACAGGGGGCACAGATACGCAGTATTTT,CAISDGGRTGGTDTQYF
TRBD2,TRBJ2-5,16,.,TRBV7-2,TGTGCCAGCAGCTTCGGACTAGCGGGGGGTTTAGAGACCCAGTACTTC,CASSFGLAGGLETQYF
TRBD1,TRBJ2-5,15,.,TRBV9,TGTGCCAGCAGCGTAGGGGACAGACACCAAGAGACCCAGTACTTC,CASSVGDRHQETQYF
.,TRBJ1-2,15,.,TRBV6-5,TGTGCCAGCAGTTACGACAAAATTTTTAACTATGGCTACACCTTC,CASSYDKIFNYGYTF
.,TRBJ1-4,16,.,TRBV4-1,TGCGCCAGCAGCCAAGTGGGGGCTCAGGCTAATGAAAAACTGTTTTTT,CASSQVGAQANEKLFF
.,TRBJ2-3,15,few,TRBV7-2,TGTGCCAGCAGCTTAGTGGGGGCTAGGGAAGATACGCAGTATTTT,CASSLVGAREDTQYF
.,TRBJ2-1,11,.,TRBV20-1,TGCAGTGCTAGGTCATACAATGAGCAGTTCTTC,CSARSYNEQFF
TRBD2,TRBJ2-1,17,few,TRBV4-3,TGCGCCAGCAGCCGGAATATAGCTAGCGGGGCCTACAATGAGCAGTTCTTC,CASSRNIASGAYNEQFF
.,TRBJ1-1,13,.,TRBV18,TGTGCCAGCTCACCGCAGAAGAACACTGAAGCTTTCTTT,CASSPQKNTEAFF
.,TRBJ1-6,11,.,TRBV7-3,TGTGCTGGGCGCAATAATTCACCCCTCCACTTT,CAGRNNSPLHF
.,TRBJ2-7,15,.,TRBV2,TGTGCCAGCATATACTCTGGCGGGAAATCCTACGAGCAGTACTTC,CASIYSGGKSYEQYF
.,TRBJ2-3,16,.,TRBV7-3,TGTGCCAGCAGCTTAACCATTTCTAAATTTCCAGATACGCAGTATTTT,CASSLTISKFPDTQYF
TRBD1,TRBJ1-1,14,once,TRBV5-1,TGCGCCAGCAGCTTGGAGACAGGGTACACTGAAGCTTTCTTT,CASSLETGYTEAFF
TRBD2,TRBJ2-1,19,.,TRBV19,TGTGCCAGTAGTATCTCCGGGACTAGCGCTAACCCCTCCTACAATGAGCAGTTCTTC,CASSISGTSANPSYNEQFF
TRBD2,TRBJ2-1,15,.,TRBV19,TGTGCCAGTAGTTTACCGGGACTAGCAGTGAATGAGCAGTTCTTC,CASSLPGLAVNEQFF
.,TRBJ2-6,16,.,TRBV12-1,TGTGCCAGCAGCCCCGGGGGGGGCCGTGGGGCCAACGTCCTGACTTTC,CASSPGGGRGANVLTF
TRBD1,TRBJ1-1,17,.,TRBV6-2/TRBV6-3,TGTGCCAGCAGTTTTTACGACAGGGAAGGGATGAACACTGAAGCTTTCTTT,CASSFYDREGMNTEAFF
TRBD2,TRBJ2-2,18,few,TRBV10-1,TGCGCCAGCAGTGTACCGGGACTAGCGGGAGAGAACACCGGGGAGCTGTTTTTT,CASSVPGLAGENTGELFF
.,TRBJ1-1,15,.,TRBV12-5,TGTGCTAGTGGAGACCCTTACAGGGAGAACACTGAAGCTTTCTTT,CASGDPYRENTEAFF
TRBD1,TRBJ1-5,16,.,TRBV27,TGTGCCAGCCGGGGACAGGGGGGGATTAGCAATCAGCCCCAGCATTTT,CASRGQGGISNQPQHF
.,TRBJ2-3,13,.,TRBV3-1/TRBV3-2,TGTGCCAGCAGCCCCTTATACACAGATACGCAGTATTTT,CASSPLYTDTQYF
TRBD2,TRBJ2-1,14,.,TRBV10-3,TGTGCCATCCAGCGGGAGGATATCTACAATGAGCAGTTCTTC,CAIQREDIYNEQFF
.,TRBJ1-2,14,.,TRBV6-1,TGTGCCAGCAGTGAAGTTGGAGTCAACTATGGCTACACCTTC,CASSEVGVNYGYTF
TRBD1,TRBJ1-6,12,.,TRBV19,TGTGCCAGTAAGGACAGGGACTCACCCCTCCACTTT,CASKDRDSPLHF
.,TRBJ1-2,14,.,TRBV4-1,TGCGCCAGCAGCCCTACGAACCAGGGTTCTGGCTACACCTTC,CASSPTNQGSGYTF
TRBD1,TRBJ1-4,13,.,TRBV20-1,TGCAGTGCTAGTGGACAGGGATGGGAAAAACTGTTTTTT,CSASGQGWEKLFF
.,TRBJ2-7,13,.,TRBV6-6,TGTGCCAGCAGTCCCTCTACGAACTACGAGCAGTACTTC,CASSPSTNYEQYF
.,TRBJ1-2,11,.,TRBV20-1,TGCAGTGCCGGGGGGACTAATGGCTACACCTTC,CSAGGTNGYTF
TRBD1,TRBJ1-2,15,.,TRBV6-6,TGTGCCAGCAGTTACCCGGGACAGGGCCCAGGCGGCTACACCTTC,CASSYPGQGPGGYTF
.,TRBJ1-2,13,.,TRBV7-2,TGTGCCAGCAGCCCAGGACAAAGAATGATCTACACCTTC,CASSPGQRMIYTF
TRBD1,TRBJ2-3,14,.,TRBV19,TGTGCCAGTAGTGTGACAGGGGGAAGGGGAACGCAGTATTTT,CASSVTGGRGTQYF
TRBD1,TRBJ2-7,14,few,TRBV19,TGTGCCAGCAAACAGGGGAGTGGGGCCTACGAGCAGTACTTC,CASKQGSGAYEQYF
TRBD2,TRBJ2-1,15,few,TRBV6-5,TGTGCCAGCAGGGAGAGACTAGCGACCTACAATGAGCAGTTCTTC,CASRERLATYNEQFF
.,TRBJ1-2,15,.,TRBV2,TGTGCCAGCAGCTTTTTGGTTGGACAGACCTATGGCTACACCTTC,CASSFLVGQTYGYTF
TRBD2,TRBJ2-1,17,.,TRBV19,TGTGCCAGTAGTATAGACGCAGCGGGGTTGTCCTACAATGAGCAGTTCTTC,CASSIDAAGLSYNEQFF
TRBD1,TRBJ2-1,15,few,TRBV7-9,TGTGCCAGCAGCCTAGGACAGGGAGGTTTCAATGAGCAGTTCTTC,CASSLGQGGFNEQFF
.,TRBJ1-1,14,.,TRBV6-4,TGTGCCAGCAGTGAGGCAGGGGAGAGTACTGAAGCTTTCTTT,CASSEAGESTEAFF
.,TRBJ2-3,14,.,TRBV10-3,TGTGCCATCTCCGGAGGGGGCAGCGCAGATACGCAGTATTTT,CAISGGGSADTQYF
TRBD1,TRBJ1-1,17,.,TRBV4-1,TGCGCCAGCAGCCGCCCTAACAGGGGCTTCATGAACACTGAAGCTTTCTTT,CASSRPNRGFMNTEAFF
TRBD1,TRBJ2-7,16,.,TRBV7-3,TGTGCCAGCAGCTCGCCGGGACAGGGCGTTACCTACGAGCAGTACTTC,CASSSPGQGVTYEQYF
TRBD1,TRBJ2-7,10,.,TRBV28,TGTGCCAGCCAGGGGGACGAGCAGTACTTC,CASQGDEQYF
.,TRBJ1-2,14,.,TRBV6-5,TGTGCCAGCACCTTAACGTCTGGACATTATGGCTACACCTTC,CASTLTSGHYGYTF
.,TRBJ1-2,14,.,TRBV30,TGTGCCTGTCGGGGAACAGCCTTGAACTATGGCTACACCTTC,CACRGTALNYGYTF
TRBD2,TRBJ2-3,16,.,TRBV7-8,TGTGCCAGCAGCTTAGCTAGCGGGGATAGCACAGATACGCAGTATTTT,CASSLASGDSTDTQYF
TRBD1,TRBJ1-1,15,few,TRBV12-5,TGTGCTAGTGGTTTAGGGGACAGCGTGAACACTGAAGCTTTCTTT,CASGLGDSVNTEAFF
TRBD1,TRBJ1-5,15,.,TRBV28,TGTGCCAGCAGCCCGGGACAGGGGGCTAATCAGCCCCAGCATTTT,CASSPGQGANQPQHF
TRBD2,TRBJ2-5,14,.,TRBV5-4,TGTGCCAGCAGCCTAGCGGGAGAGAGGGAGACCCAGTACTTC,CASSLAGERETQYF
.,TRBJ1-5,12,.,TRBV2,TGTGCCAGCAGCGCGGGAGATCAGCCCCAGCATTTT,CASSAGDQPQHF
TRBD2,TRBJ2-3,18,.,TRBV4-3,TGCGCCAGCAACCTTGGCTGGGCTAGCGGGAGAGTTACAGATACGCAGTATTTT,CASNLGWASGRVTDTQYF
.,TRBJ2-3,15,.,TRBV7-2,TGTGCCAGCAGCCCGCGGCGGGGAGACACAGATACGCAGTATTTT,CASSPRRGDTDTQYF
TRBD1,TRBJ1-2,13,once,TRBV5-6,TGTGCCAGCACCCCGACAGGGACAGGTGGCTACACCTTC,CASTPTGTGGYTF
.,TRBJ2-6,15,.,TRBV21-1,TGTGCCAGCATCCAGACAGGGAGAGGGGCCAACGTCCTGACTTTC,CASIQTGRGANVLTF
TRBD1,TRBJ1-4,13,.,TRBV29-1,TGCAGCGTTATTACAGGGGGGGACGAAAAACTGTTTTTT,CSVITGGDEKLFF